This TCR beta chain was observed in a study of CD8 T cells in cerebrospinal fluid in Alzheimer's disease. On the study more broadly: Plate-based nested PCR sequencing and droplet-based sequencing measured CSF T cell clonal expansion. Findings of the study overall: In mild cognitive impairment or Alzheimer's disease, the biggest CSF clone made up more TCRs than in controls. EBV-specific TCRs in cerebrospinal fluid reportedly do not establish a causal EBV–Alzheimer's link.

Considering frequency, this clonotype is medium-sized. As yet, its antigen is unknown. For each CDR3 protein, TCRdb gives one entry from its re-call of the 10x single-cell sequencing reads, without DNA. Found here are some 1,100 distinct CDR3 sequences; the top ten clones hold under 8.5%. Germline V lookup: CDR1 MGHDK, CDR2 SYGVNS. This CDR3 has 16 amino acids. This TCR was recovered from a human donor in good health. Source material: cerebrospinal fluid. This sequence joins TRBV25-1 and TRBJ1-1; TCRdb returns TRBD1, unconfirmable since there is no DNA. The CDR3 protein is CASSESPGQLNTEAFF.